These T cell receptor beta chains were read from a single sample in a study of T cells in Graves' hyperthyroidism and ophthalmopathy. Using its own MiXCR run on the multiplex PCR reads, TCRdb lists one record per CDR3 protein. The sample includes about 420,000 distinct CDR3 sequences, approximately 15% of them seen just once. Sequenced material: blood. The receptors were gathered from a woman under 30 with Graves' hyperthyroidism. The CDR3 runs from the conserved cysteine through the conserved F or W. Fields, in order: D gene, J gene, V gene, CDR3 length, clone size, CDR3 protein, CDR3 DNA. The D gene is left open where the match is weak. Where a row states a size, it is once, few, many or the class of an expanded clone; other rows omit it.

. TRBJ1-1 TRBV18 15 many CASSPGRSMNTEAFF TGTGCCAGCTCACCGGGACGGTCAATGAACACTGAAGCTTTCTTT
TRBD1 TRBJ2-1 TRBV7-3 16 many CASSLTRDRESNEQFF TGTGCCAGCAGCTTAACGAGGGACAGGGAGTCCAATGAGCAGTTCTTC
. TRBJ2-7 TRBV11-2 17 few CASGLVLWPTEDYEQYF TGTGCCAGCGGCTTAGTGCTGTGGCCGACAGAGGACTACGAGCAGTACTTC
TRBD1 TRBJ2-7 TRBV11-2 16 many CASSLMVPGQRYEQYF TGTGCCAGCAGCTTAATGGTCCCGGGACAGAGATACGAGCAGTACTTC
. TRBJ2-2 TRBV5-4 13 many CASSLDSAGELFF TGTGCCAGCAGCTTGGATTCAGCCGGGGAGCTGTTTTTT
TRBD1 TRBJ2-1 TRBV12-5 15 . CASGNHRGPRDEQFF TGTGCTAGTGGCAACCACAGGGGACCCCGGGACGAGCAGTTCTTC
. TRBJ2-7 TRBV2 13 . CASSDRGAYEQYF TGTGCCAGCAGTGACAGGGGAGCCTACGAGCAGTACTTC
. TRBJ1-2 TRBV20-1 13 many CSAPAGFNYGYTF TGCAGTGCTCCTGCAGGGTTTAACTATGGCTACACCTTC
TRBD1 TRBJ2-7 TRBV10-3 15 many CAISYLRQGAYEQYF TGTGCCATCAGTTACCTTCGGCAGGGGGCCTACGAGCAGTACTTC
TRBD1 TRBJ1-2 TRBV7-6 15 . CASSSMTGMDYGYTF TGTGCCAGCAGCTCGATGACAGGGATGGATTATGGCTACACCTTC
. TRBJ2-2 TRBV24-1 16 . CATSDLTGQNTGELFF TGTGCCACCAGTGATTTGACAGGCCAGAACACCGGGGAGCTGTTTTTT
TRBD1 TRBJ1-1 TRBV6-1 14 . CASSLYDRGRGAFF TGTGCCAGCAGCCTATATGACAGGGGTAGGGGAGCTTTCTTT
. TRBJ1-5 TRBV20-1 15 many CSAREEWKLNQPQHF TGCAGTGCTAGAGAGGAGTGGAAGCTGAATCAGCCCCAGCATTTT
TRBD1 TRBJ1-1 TRBV6-1 18 many CASNMKSDRVLTDTEAFF TGTGCCAGCAATATGAAGTCCGACAGGGTTTTAACGGACACTGAAGCTTTCTTT
TRBD2 TRBJ2-1 TRBV20-1 16 few CSASPLTGLVGGEQFF TGCAGTGCTTCCCCACTCACGGGACTAGTGGGCGGTGAGCAGTTCTTC
. TRBJ2-7 TRBV28 14 many CASSFLYTVGEQYF TGTGCCAGCAGTTTTCTGTACACTGTCGGCGAGCAGTACTTC
TRBD2 TRBJ2-1 TRBV7-7 15 . CASSMGLAGLNEQFF TGTGCTAGCAGCATGGGACTAGCGGGGCTCAATGAGCAGTTCTTC
. TRBJ2-1 TRBV18 12 many CASSPRSHEQFF TGTGCCAGCTCACCACGAAGCCATGAGCAGTTCTTC
TRBD1 TRBJ2-1 TRBV29-1 16 many CSVLLPGQGNYNEQFF TGCAGCGTCCTTTTGCCGGGACAGGGGAACTACAATGAGCAGTTCTTC
. TRBJ2-6 TRBV6-1 15 many CASSSSGAGANVLTF TGTGCCAGCAGCAGCAGTGGGGCTGGGGCCAACGTCCTGACTTTC
TRBD2 TRBJ2-2 TRBV20-1 13 many CSASGRRTGELFF TGCAGTGCTAGCGGGAGGAGGACCGGGGAGCTGTTTTTT
TRBD2 TRBJ2-5 TRBV2 15 many CASEVGLAGAETQYF TGTGCCAGCGAGGTTGGACTAGCGGGAGCAGAGACCCAGTACTTC
TRBD1 TRBJ1-2 TRBV7-2 14 many CASSLVDRGRGYTF TGTGCCAGCAGCTTAGTGGACAGGGGGCGAGGCTACACCTTC
TRBD1 TRBJ1-5 TRBV3-1 15 . CASSRGTGGNQPQHF TGTGCCAGCAGCCGAGGGACAGGTGGCAATCAGCCCCAGCATTTT
. TRBJ1-5 TRBV12-3/TRBV12-4 15 . CASSQQGDSNQPQHF TGTGCCAGCAGTCAACAGGGAGATAGCAATCAGCCCCAGCATTTT
. TRBJ1-5 TRBV4-1 16 . CASSPLGENSNQPQHF TGCGCCAGCAGCCCCCTCGGCGAAAATAGCAATCAGCCCCAGCATTTT
TRBD1 TRBJ2-2 TRBV5-4 16 few CASSLAGTGSTGELFF TGTGCCAGCAGCTTGGCCGGGACAGGGAGCACCGGGGAGCTGTTTTTT
TRBD1 TRBJ2-2 TRBV2 16 many CASSEFGTENTGELFF TGTGCCAGCAGTGAATTCGGGACAGAGAACACCGGGGAGCTGTTTTTT
. TRBJ1-1 TRBV6-1 13 many CASRKTGNTEAFF TGTGCCAGCAGAAAAACAGGGAACACTGAAGCTTTCTTT
. TRBJ2-1 TRBV28 13 many CASSQDPYNEQFF TGTGCCAGCAGTCAAGATCCCTACAATGAGCAGTTCTTC
. TRBJ2-4 TRBV13 13 many CASSRFPKNIQYF TGTGCCAGCAGCAGATTCCCCAAAAACATTCAGTACTTC
TRBD2 TRBJ2-2 TRBV20-1 15 many CSASNSGRGTGELFF TGCAGTGCTAGCAATAGCGGGAGGGGCACCGGGGAGCTGTTTTTT
TRBD2 TRBJ2-2 TRBV28 16 many CASSLGTRVFGGELFF TGTGCCAGCAGTTTGGGGACTAGGGTCTTCGGCGGGGAGCTGTTTTTT
TRBD1 TRBJ1-2 TRBV6-6 15 many CASSYSVTGEYGYTF TGTGCCAGCAGTTACTCGGTCACAGGGGAGTATGGCTACACCTTC
TRBD1 TRBJ2-7 TRBV3-1 16 . CASSQARQGGVGEQYF TGCGCCAGCAGCCAAGCCCGACAGGGTGGGGTCGGCGAGCAGTACTTC
TRBD1 TRBJ1-6 TRBV7-6 19 few CASSLIPWGGTGYKPPLHF TGTGCCAGCAGCTTAATCCCGTGGGGGGGGACAGGTTATAAACCACCCCTCCACTTT
. TRBJ1-2 TRBV6-1 13 many CASSEGGHYGYTF TGTGCCAGCAGTGAAGGGGGGCACTATGGCTACACCTTC
TRBD2 TRBJ2-2 TRBV28 17 . CASSLWGEGLNTGELFF TGTGCCAGCAGTTTGTGGGGGGAGGGGTTGAACACCGGGGAGCTGTTTTTT
. TRBJ2-2 TRBV11-3 16 many CASSHPRWGNTGELFF TGTGCCAGCAGCCACCCTCGCTGGGGGAACACCGGGGAGCTGTTTTTT
TRBD2 TRBJ2-1 TRBV9 14 . CASSAAGLVNEQFF TGTGCCAGCAGCGCGGCGGGACTAGTGAATGAGCAGTTCTTC
TRBD1 TRBJ2-3 TRBV28 16 many CASSFRSWTGAFGQYF TGTGCCAGCAGTTTTCGCTCGTGGACAGGGGCTTTTGGGCAGTATTTT
TRBD1 TRBJ1-1 TRBV20-1 15 many CSARGQGALWTEAFF TGCAGTGCTAGGGGACAGGGGGCGCTTTGGACTGAAGCTTTCTTT